Each of the 4 T cell receptor beta chains below was sequenced from the same sample in a study of Ad26.COV2.S vaccination and SARS-CoV-2 variants. Treatment: about 20 received Ad26.COV2.S at low or high dose, single or two shots; a few received placebo; per-sample allocation not given. Repertoires come from day 63 after the first vaccine or placebo injection. Sequencing used immunoSEQ multiplex PCR; TCRdb keeps in-frame clones, though not all of them. Seen here are around 300,000 clones, around 89% observed once, and the top ten hold 6.4%. The specimen was peripheral blood, collected in a trial of Ad26.COV2.S vaccine versus placebo. Receptors originate from a person aged 18-65 years who received the Ad26.COV2.S COVID-19 vaccine or a placebo.

This clone was seen a single time. The chain has TRBV9 and TRBJ1-5; TRBD1 agrees at 9 bases. Germline trimming cut 2 bases from V and 9 bases from J; bases unmatched to any gene: 6. The CDR3 runs to 14 residues. Germline assignment: CDR1 SGDLS and CDR2 YYNGEE. Written as DNA, the CDR3 is TGTGCCAGCAGCGTCGGACAGGGGCAAGGGCCCCAGCATTTT. It is translated as CASSVGQGQGPQHF. The full variable domain, with the rest looked up from reference TRBV9 and TRBJ1-5, is DSGVTQTPKHLITATGQRVTLRCSPRSGDLSVYWYQQSLDQGLQFLIQYYNGEERAKGNILERFSAQQFPDLHSELNLSSLELGDSALYFCASSVGQGQGPQHFGDGTRLSIL.

The chain carries TRBV2 and TRBJ1-6; 7 bases are shared with TRBD1. V shed 7 bases, J shed 3 bases, and the junction held 9 bases outside the gene matches. The CDR3 runs to 16 residues. CDR1 is SNHLY and CDR2 is FYNNEI in the germline V gene. This CDR3 reads CASKFRGTDYNSPLHF. The CDR3 DNA reads TGTGCCAGCAAGTTTAGGGGGACAGACTATAATTCACCCCTCCACTTT.

This chain joins TRBV7-2 and TRBJ1-5; no firm D call. Trimming removed 1 base at V and 6 bases at J, with 13 bases between. This CDR3 comprises 15 residues. Germline values: CDR1 SGHTA, CDR2 FQGNSA. Written as DNA, the CDR3 is TGTGCCAGCAGCTTAGGGCTGCAATCGAGTCAGCCCCAGCATTTT. The encoded protein is CASSLGLQSSQPQHF.

The chain employs TRBV27 and TRBJ1-6; TRBD1 might be the D (5 bases). This CDR3 region has 13 residues. The ends were cut back, 8 bases at V and 11 bases at J, with 16 bases in the middle. CDR1 MNHEY and CDR2 SMNVEV come from the germline V gene (reference sequence). The CDR3 DNA reads as TGTGCCAGCCGCCGGGGGTTCTCGACACCCCTCCACTTT. Translated, it gives CASRRGFSTPLHF.